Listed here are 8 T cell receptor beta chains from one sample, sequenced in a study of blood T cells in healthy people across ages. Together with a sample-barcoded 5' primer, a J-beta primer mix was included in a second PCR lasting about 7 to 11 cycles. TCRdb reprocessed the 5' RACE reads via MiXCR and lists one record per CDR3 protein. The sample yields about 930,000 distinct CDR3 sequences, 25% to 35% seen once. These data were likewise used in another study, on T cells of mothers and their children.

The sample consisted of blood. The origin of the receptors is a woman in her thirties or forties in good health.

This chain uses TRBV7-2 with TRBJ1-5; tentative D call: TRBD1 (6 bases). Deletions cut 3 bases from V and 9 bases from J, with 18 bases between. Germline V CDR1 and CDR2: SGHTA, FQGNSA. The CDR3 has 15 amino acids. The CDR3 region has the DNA TGTGCCAGCAGCTTGGGGGCGCAGATGAGGCGGCCCCAGCATTTT. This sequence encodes CASSLGAQMRRPQHF.

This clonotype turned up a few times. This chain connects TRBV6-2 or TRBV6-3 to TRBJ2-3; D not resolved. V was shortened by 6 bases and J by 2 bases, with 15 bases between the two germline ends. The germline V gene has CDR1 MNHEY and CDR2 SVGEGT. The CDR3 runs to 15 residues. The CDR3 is CASSPHRVNTDTQYF. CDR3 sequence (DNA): TGTGCCAGCAGCCCTCACCGGGTGAACACAGATACGCAGTATTTT.

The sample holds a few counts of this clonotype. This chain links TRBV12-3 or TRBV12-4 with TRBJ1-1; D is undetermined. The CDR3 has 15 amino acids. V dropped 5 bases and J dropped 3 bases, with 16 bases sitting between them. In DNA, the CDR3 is TGTGCCAGCAGTCCCAGCCCCATATGGTACACTGAAGCTTTCTTT. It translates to CASSPSPIWYTEAFF.

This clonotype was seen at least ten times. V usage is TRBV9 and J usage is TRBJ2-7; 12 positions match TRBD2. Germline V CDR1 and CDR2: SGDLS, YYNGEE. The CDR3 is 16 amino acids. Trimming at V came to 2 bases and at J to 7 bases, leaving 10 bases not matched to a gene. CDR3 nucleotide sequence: TGTGCCAGCAGCGTTGCTAGCGGGGGGGCTCCGCAAGAGCAGTACTTC. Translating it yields CASSVASGGAPQEQYF.

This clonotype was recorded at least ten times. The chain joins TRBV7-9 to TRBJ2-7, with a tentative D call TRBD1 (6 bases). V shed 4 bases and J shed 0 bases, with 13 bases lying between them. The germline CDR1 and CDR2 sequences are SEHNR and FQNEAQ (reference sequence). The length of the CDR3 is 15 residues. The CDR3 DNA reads TGTGCCAGCAGCTCCCCCTGGACAGACTCCTACGAGCAGTACTTC. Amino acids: CASSSPWTDSYEQYF.

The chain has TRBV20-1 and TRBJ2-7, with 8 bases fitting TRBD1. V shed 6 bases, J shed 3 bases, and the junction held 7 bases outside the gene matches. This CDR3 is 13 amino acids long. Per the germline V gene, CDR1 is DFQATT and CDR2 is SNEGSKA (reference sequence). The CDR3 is CSAPRQGIYEQYF. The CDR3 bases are TGCAGTGCCCCCCGACAGGGGATCTACGAGCAGTACTTC.

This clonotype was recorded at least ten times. The CDR3, as DNA: TGTGCCAGCAGCCCCCAGGGACAGGTTTACTACGAGCAGTACTTC. Its translation: CASSPQGQVYYEQYF. The rearrangement links TRBV5-6 to TRBJ2-7, with 8 nucleotides matching TRBD1. The germline gives CDR1 SGHDT, CDR2 YYEEEE. The CDR3 runs to 15 residues. V lost 4 bases and J lost 3; bases outside the gene matches: 9.

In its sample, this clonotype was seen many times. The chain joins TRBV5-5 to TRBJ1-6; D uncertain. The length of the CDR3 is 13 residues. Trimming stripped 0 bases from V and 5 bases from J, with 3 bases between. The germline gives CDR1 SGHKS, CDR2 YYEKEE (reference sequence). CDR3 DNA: TGTGCCAGCAGCTTGGGTAATAATTCACCCCTCCACTTT. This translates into CASSLGNNSPLHF.